The 23 T cell receptor beta chains below were found in one sample sequenced in a study of neoadjuvant anti-PD-1 for oral cavity cancer. The repertoire was sequenced with immunoSEQ multiplex PCR; TCRdb's copy has only in-frame clones and lacks some. This table holds about 6,700 clones, around 73% found once. The input for sequencing was PBMCs, taken before nivolumab (anti-PD-1) treatment. The receptors originated from a person aged 35-79 years with oral cavity squamous cell carcinoma.

The V gene is TRBV27, the J gene TRBJ1-1; perhaps TRBD1 as D (6 bases). The CDR3 has 15 residues. Germline CDR1 reads MNHEY; CDR2 reads SMNVEV (reference sequence). Trimming removed 5 bases from V and 10 bases from J, with 23 bases in between. CDR3 in DNA: TGTGCCAGCAGTCCGTCCTGGGGGGGCGAAGTAGGAGCTTTCTTT. Translation: CASSPSWGGEVGAFF.

Comment on this clone: At one end, the junction sequence differs from germline, possibly due to a read error. The chain uses TRBV10-1 and TRBJ2-1; D may correspond to TRBD1 or TRBD2 (6 bases each). Germline-derived CDR1 and CDR2 are WNHNN and SYGVQD (reference sequence). The CDR3 is made up of 12 amino acids. The CDR3 sequence is CASSAKGQGRLF. Here the CDR3 DNA reads TGCGCCAGCAGTGCTAAGGGTCAGGGGAGGCTCTTC.

J is TRBJ1-4 and V is TRBV11-2, with 7 nucleotides matching TRBD1. Germline V gene lookup returns CDR1 SGHAT and CDR2 FQNNGV. The CDR3 extends over 14 amino acids. V shed 6 bases, J shed 5 bases, and the junction held 6 bases outside the gene matches. The CDR3 nucleotides are TGTGCCAGCAGATTGGGACAGAGGAATGAAAAACTGTTTTTT. It encodes CASRLGQRNEKLFF.

The rearrangement uses TRBV7-2 and TRBJ2-3, with 10 bases identical to TRBD1. V lost 5 bases, J lost 8 bases, and 10 bases stayed unmatched. Germline V CDR1 and CDR2: SGHTA, FQGNSA. The CDR3 contains 15 residues. CDR3 region: CASSREGQGLVTQYF. The CDR3 coding sequence is TGTGCCAGCAGCCGCGAGGGACAGGGGTTAGTTACGCAGTATTTT.

This clone turned up a few times. The chain carries TRBV4-3 and TRBJ2-7; 9 bases fit TRBD1. J gave up 7 bases and V 1 base, and 5 bases lay outside the gene matches. CDR3 length: 14 residues. Germline assignment: CDR1 LGHNA and CDR2 YSLEER. In DNA, the CDR3 is TGCGCCAGCAGCCAAGGGGACAGGGCTAGGGAGCAGTACTTC. Translating gives CASSQGDRAREQYF.

The chain is built from TRBV2 and TRBJ2-3; TRBD2 might be the D (7 bases). CDR1 SNHLY and CDR2 FYNNEI come from the germline V gene. This CDR3 contains 13 residues. V lost 1 base, J lost 7 bases, and 9 bases lay in between. CDR3 sequence (DNA): TGTGCCAGCAGTGAAGAGGGGGGGAATACGCAGTATTTT. Translation: CASSEEGGNTQYF.

This clone came up a few times. The J gene is TRBJ2-2, the V gene TRBV9, with 8 bases fitting TRBD2. Germline V gene lookup returns CDR1 SGDLS and CDR2 YYNGEE. Trimming removed 8 bases from V and 4 bases from J; junction bases left unmatched: 7. The CDR3 consists of 14 residues. CDR3 bases: TGTGCCAGTAGCCCCCGGGGGGGCACCGGGGAGCTGTTTTTT. Residues: CASSPRGGTGELFF.

The chain recombines TRBV29-1 with TRBJ2-5; 9 bases are shared with TRBD1. Germline lookup yields CDR1 SQVTM and CDR2 ANQGSEA. The CDR3 is made up of 12 amino acids. The V segment lost 4 bases and the J segment 3 bases; nucleotides outside the gene matches: 0. The chain's CDR3 is CSVGQGEETQYF. The CDR3 DNA is TGCAGCGTTGGACAGGGGGAAGAGACCCAGTACTTC.

This clone occurred a few times. The chain couples TRBV7-9 to TRBJ1-1, with D unclear. Germline V gives CDR1 SEHNR, CDR2 FQNEAQ (reference sequence). The germline V and J ends were trimmed by 1 base and 3 bases, with 6 bases remaining between them. The CDR3 consists of 13 residues. The CDR3 coding sequence is TGTGCCAGCAGCTTAGGAGAGGACACTGAAGCTTTCTTT. Its translation is CASSLGEDTEAFF.

The CDR3 is CAISDPDRAGRVGAEAFF. The CDR3 DNA follows: TGTGCCATCAGTGACCCCGACAGAGCGGGACGGGTAGGGGCTGAAGCTTTCTTT. The chain recombines TRBV10-3 with TRBJ1-1, with a possible D match to TRBD1 (5 bases). V lost 3 bases and J lost 6, with 26 bases in between. This CDR3 is built from 18 residues. Germline CDR1 reads ENHRY; CDR2 reads SYGVKD.

This sequence joins TRBV7-9 and TRBJ2-5; D ambiguous. Germline-derived CDR1 and CDR2 are SEHNR and FQNEAQ (reference sequence). Between the trimmed V and J ends, which lost 4 bases and 4 bases, there was a span of 13 bases. This CDR3 region has 14 residues. The CDR3 loop reads CASSSQTDLETQYF. As DNA, the CDR3 is TGTGCCAGCAGCTCACAGACGGATCTAGAGACCCAGTACTTC.

This clone has only a few counts. The chain links TRBV21-1 to TRBJ2-7; TRBD2 is the table's D call and was not checked against the DNA. TRBV21-1 represents a pseudogene. The CDR3 is 11 amino acids. The CDR3 DNA sequence: TGTGCCACCTCACCTAGCTACGAGCAGTACTTC. Protein: CATSPSYEQYF.

This chain connects TRBV4-3 to TRBJ1-1, with D maybe TRBD1 (5 bases). The CDR3 has 16 amino acids. The V end lost 4 bases, the J end lost 3 bases, and 18 bases lay between the germline ends. CDR1 is LGHNA, CDR2 YSLEER, per germline. CDR3 nucleotides: TGCGCCAGCAGCCGAGGCCTACAAGGCAGGGACACTGAAGCTTTCTTT. Protein sequence: CASSRGLQGRDTEAFF.

The gene calls are TRBV10-3 and TRBJ2-1; D tentatively reads TRBD1 or TRBD2 (7 bases each). The germline CDR1 and CDR2 sequences are ENHRY and SYGVKD. The CDR3 has 16 amino acids. Trimming left V 10 bases short and J 0 bases short, with 19 bases between. CDR3 in DNA: TGTGCCAGCCGGGGGACAGCGGGGACCTCCTACAATGAGCAGTTCTTC. It is translated as CASRGTAGTSYNEQFF.

V usage is TRBV4-3 and J usage is TRBJ2-2, with no clear D. The CDR3 is 15 residues long. Trimming shortened V by 1 base and J by 3 bases, and 9 bases separated the two germline ends. Germline values: CDR1 LGHNA, CDR2 YSLEER. The CDR3 DNA reads as TGCGCCAGCAGCCAAGTTAGTGGGGACACCGGGGAGCTGTTTTTT. Amino acids: CASSQVSGDTGELFF.

The chain links TRBV28 to TRBJ2-5; 12 nucleotides align to TRBD2. In germline, CDR1 is MDHEN, CDR2 SYDVKM. The CDR3 has 14 residues. Unmatched junction bases numbered 6, after V lost 6 bases and J lost 7 bases. Here the CDR3 DNA reads TGTGCCAGCAGAGCTAGCGGGGGGGCAGGGACCCAGTACTTC. This encodes CASRASGGAGTQYF.

There are a few counts of this clone. The J gene is TRBJ2-5, the V gene TRBV28, with D perhaps matching TRBD2 (6 bases). Trimming shortened V by 5 bases and J by 4 bases, and 17 bases separated the two germline ends. Germline CDR1 is MDHEN and CDR2 is SYDVKM. The CDR3 spans 15 residues. The CDR3 DNA reads TGTGCCAGCAGTCCCCGACCGGGGGAGGTAGAGACCCAGTACTTC. Protein sequence: CASSPRPGEVETQYF. Variable domain in full (rest from reference TRBV28 and TRBJ2-5): DVKVTQSSRYLVKRTGEKVFLECVQDMDHENMFWYRQDPGLGLRLIYFSYDVKMKEKGDIPEGYSVSREKKERFSLILESASTNQTSMYLCASSPRPGEVETQYFGPGTRLLVL.

The chain carries TRBV27 and TRBJ2-1, with 9 bases identical to TRBD1. The V segment lost 5 bases and the J segment 7 bases; nucleotides outside the gene matches: 9. Germline lookup yields CDR1 MNHEY and CDR2 SMNVEV (reference sequence). The CDR3 runs 15 residues. CDR3 sequence: CASSRDREWTNEQFF. CDR3 nucleotides: TGTGCCAGCAGTCGGGACAGGGAGTGGACAAATGAGCAGTTCTTC.

The gene calls are TRBV4-3 and TRBJ1-4; D gene ambiguous. The V end was cut by 0 bases, the J end by 4 bases, with 9 bases between. The germline CDR1 and CDR2 sequences are LGHNA and YSLEER. The CDR3 is 15 amino acids. The DNA of the CDR3 is TGCGCCAGCAGCCAAGATTCGGGGAATAATGAAAAACTGTTTTTT. Translation gives CASSQDSGNNEKLFF.

The J gene is TRBJ1-4, the V gene TRBV19; D is unclear. The CDR3 covers 15 residues. Trimming left V 1 base short and J 4 bases short, with 10 bases between. The germline V gene encodes CDR1 LNHDA and CDR2 SQIVND (reference sequence). The CDR3 spells CASSIGQAHNEKLFF. The CDR3 DNA follows: TGTGCCAGTAGTATAGGGCAGGCGCATAATGAAAAACTGTTTTTT. Variable domain in full (rest from reference TRBV19 and TRBJ1-4): DGGITQSPKYLFRKEGQNVTLSCEQNLNHDAMYWYRQDPGQGLRLIYYSQIVNDFQKGDIAEGYSVSREKKESFPLTVTSAQKNPTAFYLCASSIGQAHNEKLFFGSGTQLSVL.

This clone is a singleton in its sample. This sequence joins TRBV5-4 and TRBJ2-7, with 11 positions matching TRBD2. The germline V gene has CDR1 SGHNT and CDR2 YYREEE (reference sequence). There are 16 residues in the CDR3. The V gene end was trimmed by 4 bases and the J gene end by 3 bases; junction bases not matched to a gene: 9. Written as DNA, the CDR3 is TGTGCCAGCAGCCACGGCCTGACTAGCGGGATCTACGAGCAGTACTTC. Encoded protein: CASSHGLTSGIYEQYF. Supplemented by reference TRBV5-4 and TRBJ2-7, the full variable domain reads ETGVTQSPTHLIKTRGQQVTLRCSSQSGHNTVSWYQQALGQGPQFIFQYYREEENGRGNFPPRFSGLQFPNYSSELNVNALELDDSALYLCASSHGLTSGIYEQYFGPGTRLTVT.

This clone appeared a few times. The genes are TRBV30 and TRBJ1-1; perhaps TRBD1 as D (5 bases). Germline CDR1 GTSNPN, CDR2 SVGIG (reference sequence). This CDR3 is built from 14 residues. The V and J ends lost 7 bases and 1 base respectively, with 16 bases between them. The CDR3 nucleotides read TGTGCCTTTGCTATGGGACGGTCGAACACTGAAGCTTTCTTT. Translating gives CAFAMGRSNTEAFF.

J is TRBJ1-4 and V is TRBV7-7, with D perhaps matching TRBD1 (5 bases). CDR3 length: 13 amino acids. Germline V gene sequence: CDR1 SSHAT, CDR2 FNYEAQ (reference sequence). With 5 bases removed from V and 7 bases from J, the gap between germline ends came to 11 bases. CDR3 sequence: CASSPGGSEKLFF. The CDR3 region has the DNA TGTGCCAGCAGCCCGGGGGGGAGTGAAAAACTGTTTTTT.